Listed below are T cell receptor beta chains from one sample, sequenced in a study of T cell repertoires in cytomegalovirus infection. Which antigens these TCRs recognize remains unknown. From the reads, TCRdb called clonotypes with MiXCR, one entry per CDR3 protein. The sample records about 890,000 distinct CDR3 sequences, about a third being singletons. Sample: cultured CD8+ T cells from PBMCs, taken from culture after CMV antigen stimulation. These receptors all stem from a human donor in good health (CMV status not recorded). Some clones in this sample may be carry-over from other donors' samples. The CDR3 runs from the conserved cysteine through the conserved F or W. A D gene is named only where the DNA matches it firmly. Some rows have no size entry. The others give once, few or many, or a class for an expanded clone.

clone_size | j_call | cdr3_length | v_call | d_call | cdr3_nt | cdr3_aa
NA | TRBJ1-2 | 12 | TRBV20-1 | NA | TGCAGTGCCGAGGGGGGCGTCTATGGCTACACCTTC | CSAEGGVYGYTF
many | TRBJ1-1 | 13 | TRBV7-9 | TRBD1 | TGTGCCAGCAAACCGGGACAGCAAACTGAAGCTTTCTTT | CASKPGQQTEAFF
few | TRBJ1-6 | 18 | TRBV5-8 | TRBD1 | TGTGCCAGCAGCTTGCGCGAGGGGGCAAGCTCCTATAATTCACCCCTCCACTTT | CASSLREGASSYNSPLHF
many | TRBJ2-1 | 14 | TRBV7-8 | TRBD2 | TGTGCCAGCAGCTTTTTAGCGGGGGGGAATGAGCAGTTCTTC | CASSFLAGGNEQFF
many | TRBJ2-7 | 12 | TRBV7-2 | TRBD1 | TGTGCCAGCGGGGACAGTTCCTACGAGCAGTACTTC | CASGDSSYEQYF
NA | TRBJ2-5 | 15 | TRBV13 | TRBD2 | TGTGCCAGCAGCTCGAAAGGCGGGGGGGGAGAGACCCAGTACTTC | CASSSKGGGGETQYF
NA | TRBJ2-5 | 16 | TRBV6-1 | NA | TGTGCCAGCAGTGACCAAGGATTGCCGAATCAAGAGACCCAGTACTTC | CASSDQGLPNQETQYF
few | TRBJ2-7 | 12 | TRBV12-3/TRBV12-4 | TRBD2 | TGTGCCAGCAGGGGGGAGGGGTACGAGCAGTACTTC | CASRGEGYEQYF
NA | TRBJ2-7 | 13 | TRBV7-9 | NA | TGTGCCAGCATGCGGGAAGACTCCTACGAGCAGTACTTC | CASMREDSYEQYF
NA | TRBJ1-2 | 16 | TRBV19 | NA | TGTGCCAGTACCCCAGGCCCCGGAAGGGTCTACTATGGCTACACCTTC | CASTPGPGRVYYGYTF
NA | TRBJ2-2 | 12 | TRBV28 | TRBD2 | TGCGGTTCCGCGGGGGTCGCCGGGGAGCTGTTTTTT | CGSAGVAGELFF
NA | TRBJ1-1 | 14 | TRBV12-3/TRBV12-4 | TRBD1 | TGTGCCAGCAGCATGGCAGGGGGCTGGACTGAAGCTTTCTTT | CASSMAGGWTEAFF
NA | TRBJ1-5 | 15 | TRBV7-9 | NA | TGTGCCAGCAGCTCTACAGCGTTTAGCAATCAGCCCCAGCATTTT | CASSSTAFSNQPQHF
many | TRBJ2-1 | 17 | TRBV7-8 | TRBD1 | TGTGCCAGCCCCCCGGGGAACGGGGACAGGTTTTACAATGAGCAGTTCTTC | CASPPGNGDRFYNEQFF
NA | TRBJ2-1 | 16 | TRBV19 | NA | TGTGCCAGTAGTATAGAGCGGTGGGGATTATACAATGAGCAGTTCTTC | CASSIERWGLYNEQFF
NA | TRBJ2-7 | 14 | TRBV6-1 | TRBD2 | TGTGCCAGCAGTTACAGCGGGGGGAGTAACGAGCAGTACTTC | CASSYSGGSNEQYF
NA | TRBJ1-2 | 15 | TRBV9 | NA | TGTGCCAGCAGCGTAGGTAGGGGCACCTACTATGGCTACACCTTC | CASSVGRGTYYGYTF
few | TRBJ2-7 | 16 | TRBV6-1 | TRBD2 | TGTGCCAGCAGTAAAAACCGACTAGCGGCGTCCTACGAGCAGTACTTC | CASSKNRLAASYEQYF
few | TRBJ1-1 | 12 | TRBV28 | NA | TGTGTCTGCGGCGGCGGGCGACCTGAAGCTTTCTTT | CVCGGGRPEAFF
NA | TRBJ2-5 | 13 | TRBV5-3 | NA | TGTGCCCTCAGCTTGTGGCAGGAAGAGACCCAGTACTTC | CALSLWQEETQYF
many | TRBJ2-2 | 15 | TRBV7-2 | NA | TGTGCCAGCAGCACACAGGGTCGCCTCACCGGGGAGCTGTTTTTT | CASSTQGRLTGELFF
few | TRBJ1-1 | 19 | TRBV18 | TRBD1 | TGTGCCAGCTCACCGTCGACTCCGACAGGGGCCCGGTATGGCGCTGAAGCTTTCTTT | CASSPSTPTGARYGAEAFF
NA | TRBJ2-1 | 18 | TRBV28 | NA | TGTGCCAGCAGTTTATCCCCCCACCGGGACACAGGATACAATGAGCAGTTCTTC | CASSLSPHRDTGYNEQFF